These T cell receptor beta chains were read from a single sample in a study of T cells in Graves' hyperthyroidism and ophthalmopathy. TCRdb called the multiplex PCR reads again in MiXCR, with one record for every CDR3 protein. The table lists 200,000 to 300,000 distinct CDR3 sequences, about 17% of them singletons, with around 28% in the top ten. Sequencing was done on a sample of blood. The source of these receptors is a young woman with Graves' ophthalmopathy. CDR3s include the opening cysteine and the closing phenylalanine or tryptophan. The order of the fields is J gene, clone size, D gene, V gene, CDR3 DNA, CDR3 protein. D genes are given only for firm matches. Part of the rows lack a size; the others show once, few, many or a class for expanded clones.

TRBJ1-1	few	-	TRBV3-1	TGTGCCAGCAGCCAAGATTTGGGAAGGACTGAAGCTTTCTTT	CASSQDLGRTEAFF
TRBJ2-7	-	-	TRBV19	TGTGCCAGTAGTATGGTGGGGGCGAGCTACGAGCAGCACTTC	CASSMVGASYEQHF
TRBJ2-7	few	-	TRBV13	TGTGCCAGCAGCGCACCCGGGACTTTTGTCTACGAGCAGTACTTC	CASSAPGTFVYEQYF
TRBJ1-4	-	-	TRBV30	TGTGCCTGGATGAGGATAGGGTCGGATGAAAAACTGTTTTTT	CAWMRIGSDEKLFF
TRBJ2-5	many	TRBD1	TRBV19	TGTGCCAGTAGTCCATGGGACAGGGCCTTTCAAGAGACCCAGTACTTC	CASSPWDRAFQETQYF
TRBJ2-1	many	-	TRBV6-1	TGTGCCAGCAGTTACGCAGCGTTCGGGACCTACAATGAGCAGTTCTTC	CASSYAAFGTYNEQFF
TRBJ2-7	many	-	TRBV4-1	TGCGCCAGCAGCCAAGGCGGATACGGACGTTCCTACGAGCAGTACTTC	CASSQGGYGRSYEQYF
TRBJ1-1	many	-	TRBV27	TGTGCCAGCAGTCACCGGGCCTCTGGTAGGAACACTGAAGCTTTCTTT	CASSHRASGRNTEAFF
TRBJ2-7	many	TRBD2	TRBV11-2	TGTGCCAGCAGCTTTGGGACTACCTACGAGCAGTACTTC	CASSFGTTYEQYF
TRBJ2-1	many	-	TRBV30	TGTGCCTGGACATACCACAGAGTTGAGCAGTTCTTC	CAWTYHRVEQFF
TRBJ1-6	few	-	TRBV6-5	TGTGCCAGCAGTTTGGCGGGGGACGGTAATTCACCCCTCCACTTT	CASSLAGDGNSPLHF
TRBJ2-1	few	-	TRBV19	TGTGCCAGTAGTCCCGAACTGCAGCGGGTAGGCCTCAATGAGCAGTTCTTC	CASSPELQRVGLNEQFF
TRBJ2-3	many	-	TRBV5-6	TGTGCCAGCAGCGGGAGGCGCTACACAGATACGCAGTATTTT	CASSGRRYTDTQYF
TRBJ2-1	many	TRBD1	TRBV24-1	TGTGCCACCAGTGACAGGGGACAGGGGGGTTACAATGAGCAGTTCTTC	CATSDRGQGGYNEQFF
TRBJ1-2	many	-	TRBV28	TGTGCCAGCGATCGACCGTCCCCGGGGGACTATGGCTACACCTTC	CASDRPSPGDYGYTF
TRBJ1-1	many	-	TRBV28	TGTGCCAGCAGTCCGCAGACAGGGAACACTGAAGCTTTCTTT	CASSPQTGNTEAFF
TRBJ2-7	few	TRBD2	TRBV19	TGTGCCAGTAGTACCGGGACTAGCGGGGCCTACTCCTACGAGCAGTACTTC	CASSTGTSGAYSYEQYF
TRBJ1-2	many	-	TRBV15	TGTGCCACCAGCCCTAGGAGAGGGAACTATGGCTACACCTTC	CATSPRRGNYGYTF
TRBJ2-1	many	-	TRBV7-2	TGTGCCAGCAGCTTCGGACGGAGTAACAATGAGCAGTTCTTC	CASSFGRSNNEQFF
TRBJ1-1	many	TRBD1	TRBV24-1	TGTGCCACAACCGCCGGACAGGGGTACACTGAAGCTTTCTTT	CATTAGQGYTEAFF
TRBJ1-1	many	-	TRBV7-9	TGTGCCACCGGGGTTGTCATGAACACTGAAGCTTTCTTT	CATGVVMNTEAFF
TRBJ2-7	-	-	TRBV7-2	TGTGCCAGCAGCTTTTTTTCTACGGAGAATCTATCCTACGAGCAGTACTTC	CASSFFSTENLSYEQYF
TRBJ2-1	many	-	TRBV4-1	TGCGCCAGCAGCCAAGATTTTTACAATGAGCAGTTCTTC	CASSQDFYNEQFF
TRBJ2-2	-	TRBD2	TRBV5-1	TGTGCCAGCAGCTCAAGCGGGAGATACACCGGGGAGCTGTTTTTT	CASSSSGRYTGELFF
TRBJ1-6	many	-	TRBV11-2	TGTGCCAGCAGACGGTCTGACAACCGATATAATTCACCCCTCCACTTT	CASRRSDNRYNSPLHF
TRBJ2-1	many	-	TRBV10-3	TGTGCCATCAGTGAGTCGAGGATAGGTGGAGGGGAGTTCTTC	CAISESRIGGGEFF
TRBJ2-2	-	-	TRBV19	TGTGCCAGTAGTATGCAGGGTAGTTCCGGGGAGCTGTTTTTT	CASSMQGSSGELFF
TRBJ1-2	many	TRBD1	TRBV5-5	TGTGCCAGCAGCACCGGACAGGGGGCCTATGGCTACACCTTC	CASSTGQGAYGYTF
TRBJ2-7	few	TRBD1	TRBV2	TGTGCCAGCAGGCTGGGGACAGGGTCCACCTACGAGCAGTACTTC	CASRLGTGSTYEQYF
TRBJ2-1	once	TRBD2	TRBV15	TGTGCCACCAGACTAGCGGGAGGGCCGGGTAATGAGCAGTTCTTC	CATRLAGGPGNEQFF
TRBJ2-2	few	TRBD2	TRBV27	TGTGCCAGCAGTCCCCTTAACCTGCGGACTAGCATGGTAGGGGAAACCGGGGAGCTGTTTTTT	CASSPLNLRTSMVGETGELFF
TRBJ1-2	many	-	TRBV20-1	TGCAGTGCTAGATATGCGGGACTTCCGCACTATGGCTACACCTTC	CSARYAGLPHYGYTF
TRBJ2-1	many	TRBD2	TRBV29-1	TGCAGCGTTGTTTGGCGGGAGGGTTATGAGCAGTTCTTC	CSVVWREGYEQFF
TRBJ2-3	many	TRBD1	TRBV29-1	TGCAGCGTCGTCCCGGGACAGGGCAGTACAGATACGCAGTATTTT	CSVVPGQGSTDTQYF
TRBJ1-1	many	-	TRBV20-1	TGCAGTGCTAGTAGTCTTGTATGGGGGACTGAAGCTTTCTTT	CSASSLVWGTEAFF
TRBJ2-2	-	TRBD2	TRBV5-1	TGTGCCAGCAGCCCAATAGCGGGAGTGAACACCGGGGAGCTGTTTTTT	CASSPIAGVNTGELFF
TRBJ2-3	many	TRBD2	TRBV28	TGTGCCAGCAATCGGGACTACCTCCGGATCAGGGATACGCAGTATTTT	CASNRDYLRIRDTQYF
TRBJ1-6	many	-	TRBV5-6	TGTGCCAGCAGCTTAAGCGGGGGCGGATATAATTCACCCCTCCACTTT	CASSLSGGGYNSPLHF
TRBJ2-5	many	TRBD1	TRBV5-1	TGCGCCAGCAGCGGAATACAGGGGCGACAAGAGACCCAGTACTTC	CASSGIQGRQETQYF
TRBJ2-3	many	TRBD2	TRBV11-2	TGTGCCAGCAGCTCAGCGGGGCTCCTCCGCACAGATACGCAGTATTTT	CASSSAGLLRTDTQYF
TRBJ2-1	many	TRBD2	TRBV27	TGTGCCAGCAGTTCGGGACTAGTTTTGAATGAGCAGTTCTTC	CASSSGLVLNEQFF
TRBJ2-7	many	-	TRBV20-1	TGCAGTGCCGACCCACAGTTGAAGGAGCAGTACTTC	CSADPQLKEQYF
TRBJ2-1	many	-	TRBV7-2	TGTGCCAGCAGCCTATTCTCCTACAATGAGCAGTTCTTC	CASSLFSYNEQFF
TRBJ2-1	-	-	TRBV7-2	TGTGCCGGCAGCTTAAGTAGCGGAGGACCTTACAATGAGCAGTTCTTC	CAGSLSSGGPYNEQFF
TRBJ2-5	many	-	TRBV18	TGTGCCAGCTCACCACCGACGGGGGCGCGGGAGACCCAGTACTTC	CASSPPTGARETQYF